One sample yielded the 21 T cell receptor beta chains listed below, sequenced in a study of control samples from healthy donors and cancer patients. The repertoire was sequenced with immunoSEQ multiplex PCR; TCRdb's copy has only in-frame clones and lacks some. The sample holds 82,000 or so clones, just under 95% seen once. Specimen: blood. The receptor source for this set is a woman aged 18-30 years in good health.

Comments on this clone: One junction end does not reproduce the germline sequence, and a read error may be involved. The chain links TRBV6-5 to TRBJ1-2; 7 positions agree with TRBD1. The CDR3 has 13 residues. Germline CDR1 reads MNHEY; CDR2 reads SVGAGI. For the CDR3, the DNA is TGTGCCAGCCGCCGGACAGGAGACTACGGCTACACCTTC. It codes for CASRRTGDYGYTF.

J is TRBJ2-7 and V is TRBV28; D call uncertain. CDR3 size: 14 residues. V was cut by 3 bases and J by 6 bases, with 15 bases left in between. Germline values: CDR1 MDHEN, CDR2 SYDVKM. The CDR3 spells CASSLTSVNGEQYF. The CDR3 region has the DNA TGTGCCAGCAGTTTGACATCCGTTAACGGCGAGCAGTACTTC.

The chain combines TRBV5-1 with TRBJ1-1, with no clear D. The CDR3 extends over 12 amino acids. CDR1 SGHRS and CDR2 YFSETQ come from the germline V gene. Trimming took off 6 bases at V and 3 bases at J, with 9 bases between the two ends. The CDR3: CASKRGDTEAFF. The CDR3, as DNA: TGCGCCAGCAAACGCGGGGACACTGAAGCTTTCTTT. The full variable domain, with the rest looked up from reference TRBV5-1 and TRBJ1-1, is KAGVTQTPRYLIKTRGQQVTLSCSPISGHRSVSWYQQTPGQGLQFLFEYFSETQRNKGNFPGRFSGRQFSNSRSEMNVSTLELGDSALYLCASKRGDTEAFFGQGTRLTVV.

The chain joins TRBV11-2 to TRBJ2-1, with TRBD1 matching 9 bases. V gave up 5 bases and J gave up 4 bases; unmatched junction bases: 6. The CDR3 sequence is 15 residues long. Germline CDR1 and CDR2: SGHAT and FQNNGV. The CDR3 bases are TGTGCCAGCAGCCCAACCGGGACAGGGTACAATGAGCAGTTCTTC. It translates to CASSPTGTGYNEQFF.

The chain has TRBV27 and TRBJ2-2; D possibly matches TRBD1 or TRBD2 (5 bases each). Between the trimmed V and J ends, which lost 6 bases and 1 base, there was a span of 21 bases. This CDR3 comprises 18 residues. The germline CDR1 and CDR2 sequences are MNHEY and SMNVEV (reference sequence). CDR3 sequence: CASSHRGLRGENTGELFF. DNA of the CDR3: TGTGCCAGCAGCCACCGGGGCCTTAGGGGTGAGAACACCGGGGAGCTGTTTTTT.

This chain links TRBV7-9 with TRBJ2-1; D call uncertain. Deletions cut 1 base from V and 8 bases from J, with 15 bases between. Germline CDR1 is SEHNR and CDR2 is FQNEAQ (reference sequence). There are 15 residues in the CDR3. The DNA of the CDR3 is TGTGCCAGCAGCTTAGTCAACTCGGGTTTGGATGAGCAGTTCTTC. Its protein is CASSLVNSGLDEQFF.

The chain recombines TRBV7-2 with TRBJ1-6; weak D call: TRBD1 (6 bases). Per the germline V gene, CDR1 is SGHTA and CDR2 is FQGNSA. This CDR3 region has 16 residues. Trimming took 8 bases from V and 7 from J, leaving 21 bases between them. CDR3 in DNA: TGTGCCAGCGCAACGCAGGGGATGATGCAGAATTCACCCCTCCACTTT. It translates to CASATQGMMQNSPLHF.

The chain has TRBV5-1 and TRBJ2-7, with D hard to call. The germline V and J ends were trimmed by 1 base and 1 base, with 9 bases remaining between them. Germline V gene sequence: CDR1 SGHRS, CDR2 YFSETQ. This CDR3 has 14 residues. DNA of the CDR3: TGCGCCAGCAGCTTGAGTTCGGCTTCCTACGAGCAGTACTTC. This codes for CASSLSSASYEQYF.

The rearrangement joins TRBV12-2 to TRBJ2-1. TRBV12-2 is listed as a pseudogene. The CDR3 has 16 amino acids. CDR3 amino acids: CASRSPTRTFSGGQFF. The CDR3 nucleotides are TGTGCAAGTCGCTCCCCCACCCGGACGTTTTCCGGTGGGCAGTTCTTC.

V usage is TRBV5-1 and J usage is TRBJ1-2; no definite D call. V was cut by 0 bases and J by 2 bases, with 5 bases left in between. The CDR3 is made up of 13 amino acids. From germline, CDR1 is SGHRS and CDR2 YFSETQ. CDR3 nucleotides: TGCGCCAGCAGCTTGGCCCACAACTATGGCTACACCTTC. Protein product: CASSLAHNYGYTF.

This chain connects TRBV7-9 to TRBJ1-1, with D unresolved. The CDR3 sequence is 14 residues long. Trimming stripped 1 base from V and 1 base from J, with 7 bases between. Germline V gives CDR1 SEHNR, CDR2 FQNEAQ (reference sequence). The CDR3 nucleotides read TGTGCCAGCAGCTTAGGACAACCGAACACTGAAGCTTTCTTT. Translating it yields CASSLGQPNTEAFF.

This clone came up once. J is TRBJ2-1 and V is TRBV7-9; 9 positions match TRBD2. The J segment lost 5 bases and the V segment lost 4 bases, leaving 9 bases of the junction unmatched. CDR1 is SEHNR, CDR2 FQNEAQ, per germline (reference sequence). This CDR3 has 16 amino acids. CDR3 amino acids: CASSSPLAGSDNEQFF. Written as DNA, the CDR3 is TGTGCCAGCAGCTCACCCCTAGCGGGGTCAGACAATGAGCAGTTCTTC.

This chain joins TRBV5-1 and TRBJ2-1; unclear D gene. CDR1 and CDR2 from the germline V gene are SGHRS and YFSETQ. Trimming pared 2 bases from V and 7 bases from J, leaving 4 bases between. This CDR3 spans 11 amino acids. The CDR3 is CASSFTNEQFF. The CDR3, as DNA: TGCGCCAGCAGCTTTACGAATGAGCAGTTCTTC.

This clone was seen just once. V gene TRBV12-3 or TRBV12-4 combines with J gene TRBJ1-6; D call uncertain. CDR3 size: 13 residues. The V end was cut by 8 bases, the J end by 8 bases, with 13 bases between. Written as DNA, the CDR3 is TGTGCCAGCGCAACTAAGTACGATTCACCCCTCCACTTT. Translating it yields CASATKYDSPLHF.

The V and J genes are TRBV6-5 and TRBJ1-2; possibly TRBD1 for D (5 bases). This CDR3 contains 16 residues. CDR1 MNHEY and CDR2 SVGAGI come from the germline V gene. Between the trimmed V and J ends, which lost 4 bases and 2 bases, there was a span of 17 bases. The CDR3 DNA reads as TGTGCCAGCAGTTGGGACCCGTTCGACGGAAACTATGGCTACACCTTC. Translating gives CASSWDPFDGNYGYTF.

The chain is built from TRBV5-6 and TRBJ2-7; TRBD2 matches 10 bases. Germline loops: CDR1 SGHDT, CDR2 YYEEEE. The V and J ends lost 2 bases and 3 bases, in that order; junction bases with no gene match: 2. CDR3 length: 14 residues. The CDR3 nucleotides are TGTGCCAGCAGCTTTACTAGCGGGGACTACGAGCAGTACTTC. Its protein product is CASSFTSGDYEQYF.

In DNA, the CDR3 is TGCAGTGCTAGTTCAAGACAAGAGACCCAGTACTTC. Encoded protein: CSASSRQETQYF. The chain employs TRBV20-1 and TRBJ2-5; D gene unclear. Trimming removed 3 bases at V and 2 bases at J, with 7 bases between. Germline CDR1 and CDR2: DFQATT and SNEGSKA (reference sequence). The CDR3 sequence is 12 residues long.

The rearrangement uses TRBV6-6 and TRBJ2-3; 7 bases are a match to TRBD2. Germline-derived CDR1 and CDR2 are MNHNY and SVGAGI (reference sequence). After removal of 2 bases from V and 3 bases from J, the junction contained 2 bases not matched to a gene. The CDR3 sequence is 14 residues long. Written as DNA, the CDR3 is TGTGCCAGCAGTTACGCGGGAGTGACAGATACGCAGTATTTT. Residues: CASSYAGVTDTQYF.

This chain links TRBV28 with TRBJ2-5; 7 bases align to TRBD2. The germline V gene has CDR1 MDHEN and CDR2 SYDVKM. V shed 7 bases and J 5 bases; nucleotides not matched to a gene: 4. The CDR3 length is 12 residues. The CDR3 reads CASIAGGETQYF. The CDR3 DNA follows: TGTGCCAGCATAGCGGGTGGCGAGACCCAGTACTTC.

The V call is TRBV28, the J call TRBJ1-5; 7 bases match TRBD1. Germline CDR1 is MDHEN and CDR2 is SYDVKM. The CDR3 extends over 15 amino acids. V trimming: 9 bases; J trimming: 3 bases; junction bases outside the gene matches: 11. Here the CDR3 DNA reads TGTGCCAGTCTAACAGGGGACGTAGCCAATCAGCCCCAGCATTTT. Amino acids: CASLTGDVANQPQHF.

The chain is built from TRBV28 and TRBJ2-1; 7 nucleotides agree with TRBD2. The V and J ends lost 5 bases and 2 bases, in that order; junction bases with no gene match: 3. Germline CDR1 reads MDHEN; CDR2 reads SYDVKM. This CDR3 has 14 residues. CDR3 bases: TGTGCCAGCAGTCCTAGCGGAACCTACAATGAGCAGTTCTTC. Translating it yields CASSPSGTYNEQFF.